Shown below are 8 T cell receptor beta chains from a single sample sequenced in a study of T cells in Graves' hyperthyroidism and ophthalmopathy. RNA transcripts provided the source from which TCR beta CDR3 regions were amplified. The HTBI primer set drove a first-round RT-PCR of the TCR CDR3. MiXCR, run by TCRdb on the multiplex PCR reads, gives a single entry per CDR3 protein. The sample records approximately 590,000 distinct CDR3 sequences, around a sixth being singletons. Specimen: blood. The receptors originated from a woman between 25 and 40 years old with Graves' hyperthyroidism.

The V gene is TRBV27, the J gene TRBJ2-5; possibly TRBD1 or TRBD2 for D (5 bases each). V was clipped by 1 base and J by 1 base, with 10 bases between them. The CDR3 runs 15 residues. Per the germline V gene, CDR1 is MNHEY and CDR2 is SMNVEV (reference sequence). The CDR3 region is CASSLYTGTQETQYF. As DNA, the CDR3 is TGTGCCAGCAGTTTATATACCGGGACCCAAGAGACCCAGTACTTC.

In its sample, this clonotype was seen many times. V gene TRBV2 combines with J gene TRBJ1-1; D not certain. This CDR3 has 8 amino acids. Between the trimmed V and J ends, which lost 7 bases and 10 bases, there was a span of 4 bases. In germline, CDR1 is SNHLY, CDR2 FYNNEI. CDR3 sequence: CASTIAFF. In nucleotides, the CDR3 is TGTGCCAGCACAATAGCTTTCTTT.

Many counts were recorded for this clonotype. The chain combines TRBV11-3 with TRBJ2-2; possibly TRBD1 for D (5 bases). The V gene's germline CDR1 is SGHNT and CDR2 YENEEA. The V and J ends lost 4 bases and 3 bases respectively, with 9 bases between them. This CDR3 contains 14 residues. The CDR3 sequence: CASSWGLDTGELFF. The CDR3 DNA reads as TGTGCCAGCAGCTGGGGCTTGGACACCGGGGAGCTGTTTTTT.

Many counts were recorded for this clonotype. This rearrangement joins TRBV27 to TRBJ1-2; D possibly corresponds to TRBD1 (6 bases). Germline assignment: CDR1 MNHEY and CDR2 SMNVEV (reference sequence). With 5 bases removed from V and 8 bases from J, the gap between germline ends came to 12 bases. This CDR3 has 12 amino acids. The CDR3 is CASSKGEGGYTF. The CDR3 DNA reads as TGTGCCAGCAGTAAGGGGGAGGGCGGCTACACCTTC.

The table lists this clonotype with many counts. The rearrangement links TRBV12-3 or TRBV12-4 to TRBJ2-3; 10 positions agree with TRBD1. Trimming removed 4 bases from V and 3 bases from J; junction bases left unmatched: 10. The CDR3 extends over 17 amino acids. The CDR3 DNA reads as TGTGCCAGCAGTTCCTGGACAGGGGGTATTGCGACAGATACGCAGTATTTT. Amino acid sequence: CASSSWTGGIATDTQYF.

At least ten counts were recorded for this clonotype. The chain is built from TRBV2 and TRBJ1-1; 7 bases match TRBD1. With V trimmed by 6 bases and J by 11 bases, 12 bases remained unmatched. The CDR3 consists of 13 residues. Germline CDR1 reads SNHLY; CDR2 reads FYNNEI. CDR3 loop: CASRGQPEAKAFF. CDR3 DNA: TGTGCCAGCAGGGGACAGCCCGAAGCCAAGGCTTTCTTT.

On this clonotype itself: One end of the junction is discordant with germline, which a read error may explain. CDR3 region: CASSQDTGGAGELFF. DNA of the CDR3: TGCGCCAGCAGCCAAGATACCGGGGGCGCCGGGGAGCTGTTTTTT. The genes are TRBV11-3 and TRBJ2-2, with D possibly being TRBD1 or TRBD2 (6 bases each). The CDR3 spans 15 residues. Germline CDR1 and CDR2: SGHNT and YENEEA.

Only a few counts were recorded for this clonotype. This chain links TRBV18 with TRBJ2-1, with unresolved D. V dropped 0 bases and J dropped 3 bases, with 12 bases sitting between them. Per germline, CDR1 KGHSH and CDR2 LQKENI. This CDR3 is built from 16 residues. In nucleotides, the CDR3 is TGTGCCAGCTCACCACCTAATATAGACAACTACAATGAGCAGTTCTTC. Translation gives CASSPPNIDNYNEQFF.